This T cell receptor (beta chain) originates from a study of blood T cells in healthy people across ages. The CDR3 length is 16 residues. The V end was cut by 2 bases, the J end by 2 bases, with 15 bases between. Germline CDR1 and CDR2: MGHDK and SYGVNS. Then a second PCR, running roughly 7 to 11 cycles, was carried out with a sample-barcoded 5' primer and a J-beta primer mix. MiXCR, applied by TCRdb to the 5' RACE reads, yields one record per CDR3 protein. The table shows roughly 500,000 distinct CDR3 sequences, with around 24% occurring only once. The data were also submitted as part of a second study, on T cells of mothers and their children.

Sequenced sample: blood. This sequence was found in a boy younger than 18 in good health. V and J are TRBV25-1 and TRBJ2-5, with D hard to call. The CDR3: CASSERRTVIQETQYF. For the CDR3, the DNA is TGTGCCAGCAGTGAACGGAGAACAGTGATACAAGAGACCCAGTACTTC.